These 24 T cell receptor beta chains share one sample of origin, sequenced in a study of blood T cell repertoires in COVID-19 (dated by TCRdb to 2020 to 2021). The library was prepared using the immunoSEQ multiplex PCR assay. The immuneACCESS repertoire file appears here via TCRdb, limited to in-frame rearrangements. These files lack a portion of the clones; in checked studies, under half of the deficit traces to unresolved V genes, and the cause of the others is not known. The sample profile shows 140,000 to 150,000 clones; roughly 86% of them were found once. Jointly, the top ten make up approximately 2.4% of the sample. Sequencing was performed on peripheral blood. The receptors come from a human donor in a cohort sampled during active COVID-19.

The chain recombines TRBV23-1 with TRBJ1-6; maybe TRBD1 (5 bases). TRBV23-1 is assigned to the ORF class and has an uncertain function. Trimming took 6 bases from V and 10 from J, leaving 7 bases between them. The CDR3 has 11 residues. The CDR3 is CASRGGSPLHF. Here the CDR3 DNA reads TGCGCCAGCAGGGGGGGGTCACCCCTCCACTTT.

This clone appeared a single time. This chain joins TRBV6-1 and TRBJ2-7; 11 positions match TRBD1. Germline V gene lookup returns CDR1 MNHNS and CDR2 SASEGT. The J segment lost 4 bases and the V segment lost 2 bases, leaving 4 bases of the junction unmatched. CDR3 length: 15 amino acids. CDR3 sequence reads: CASSERTGGKYEQYF. The DNA for the CDR3 is TGTGCCAGCAGTGAACGGACAGGGGGCAAATACGAGCAGTACTTC.

V gene TRBV11-3 combines with J gene TRBJ2-1; TRBD2 agrees at 8 bases. Germline V gene data show CDR1 as SGHNT and CDR2 as YENEEA. The trim removed 5 bases at V and 9 bases at J, leaving 12 bases unmatched. The CDR3 has 15 amino acids. In DNA, the CDR3 is TGTGCCAGCAGCCCTATACCGGGACTAGTGAGTGAGCAGTTCTTC. This sequence encodes CASSPIPGLVSEQFF.

J is TRBJ2-2 and V is TRBV7-8; D unresolved. In germline, CDR1 is SGHVS, CDR2 FQNEAQ. Trimming took 5 bases from V and 6 from J, leaving 7 bases between them. The CDR3 extends over 12 amino acids. CDR3 amino acids: CASSPDSGELFF. The CDR3 coding sequence is TGTGCCAGCAGCCCTGACTCCGGGGAGCTGTTTTTT.

This rearrangement joins TRBV6-2 or TRBV6-3 to TRBJ2-1; TRBD2 agrees at 8 bases. The CDR3 is 15 residues long. From germline, CDR1 is MNHEY and CDR2 SVGEGT. V was clipped by 4 bases and J by 0 bases; unmatched bases: 2. CDR3 sequence: CASSLAGSSYNEQFF. Written as DNA, the CDR3 is TGTGCCAGCAGTTTAGCGGGAAGCTCCTACAATGAGCAGTTCTTC.

The V call is TRBV7-6, the J call TRBJ1-1; a weak D match, TRBD1 (6 bases). The CDR3 spans 15 residues. The V gene's germline CDR1 is SGHVS and CDR2 FNYEAQ. V was clipped by 0 bases and J by 3 bases, with 11 bases between them. As DNA, the CDR3 is TGTGCCAGCAGCTTAGCGCGGGGGGCCCACACTGAAGCTTTCTTT. Protein product: CASSLARGAHTEAFF.

The V and J genes are TRBV19 and TRBJ1-2; TRBD1 agrees at 10 bases. Germline V gene lookup returns CDR1 LNHDA and CDR2 SQIVND (reference sequence). This CDR3 contains 15 residues. Trimming took 5 bases from V and 3 from J; bases not matched to a gene: 6. The CDR3 region is CASSESTGGYYGYTF. CDR3 DNA: TGTGCCAGTAGTGAATCGACAGGGGGCTACTATGGCTACACCTTC.

This clone has a single count. The rearrangement joins TRBV5-6 to TRBJ2-7, with D possibly matching TRBD2 (6 bases). The CDR3 is 14 amino acids. In germline, CDR1 is SGHDT, CDR2 YYEEEE. V was pared by 6 bases and J by 5 bases, with 18 bases between. The CDR3 protein is CASTAGPRTDEQYF. CDR3 coding DNA: TGTGCCAGCACAGCGGGCCCTCGAACGGACGAGCAGTACTTC.

This rearrangement joins TRBV9 to TRBJ1-2; 7 bases match TRBD1. This CDR3 has 14 residues. The germline gives CDR1 SGDLS, CDR2 YYNGEE. Trimming removed 2 bases from V and 7 bases from J; junction bases left unmatched: 8. CDR3 nucleotides: TGTGCCAGCAGCGTCTCGACAGGGCGACGTGGCTACACCTTC. Its translation is CASSVSTGRRGYTF.

This rearrangement joins TRBV15 to TRBJ2-3; 10 nucleotides align to TRBD2. From germline, CDR1 is LNHNV and CDR2 YYDKDF (reference sequence). The V gene end was trimmed by 5 bases and the J gene end by 3 bases; junction bases not matched to a gene: 8. The CDR3 consists of 16 residues. DNA for the CDR3: TGTGCCACCAGCGCTCCTAGCGGGAGATCTACAGATACGCAGTATTTT. Residues: CATSAPSGRSTDTQYF.

The chain's CDR3 is CASSQEWGTGAYEQYF. CDR3 nucleotides: TGTGCCAGCAGCCAAGAGTGGGGGACAGGGGCATACGAGCAGTACTTC. The J gene is TRBJ2-7, the V gene TRBV3-1 (or the pseudogene TRBV3-2), with 10 bases aligning to TRBD1. Germline trimming cut 0 bases from V and 4 bases from J; bases unmatched to any gene: 6. Per the germline V gene, CDR1 is LGHDT and CDR2 is YNNKEL (reference sequence). The CDR3 consists of 16 residues.

This chain uses TRBV10-2 with TRBJ1-2; TRBD1 matches at 8 bases. The germline CDR1 and CDR2 sequences are WSHSY and SAAADI. Trimming at V came to 6 bases and at J to 5 bases, leaving 8 bases not matched to a gene. This CDR3 is 14 amino acids long. The CDR3 here is CASRGQGARYGYTF. The CDR3, as DNA: TGCGCCAGCAGGGGGCAGGGGGCGCGATATGGCTACACCTTC.

The rearrangement uses TRBV11-3 and TRBJ2-1; D may be TRBD1 (5 bases). Trimming cost V 4 bases and J 4 bases, with 8 bases left between them. The length of the CDR3 is 13 residues. Germline V lookup: CDR1 SGHNT, CDR2 YENEEA. The CDR3 loop is CASSYDRYNEQFF. CDR3 coding DNA: TGTGCCAGCAGCTACGACAGATACAATGAGCAGTTCTTC.

J is TRBJ2-3 and V is TRBV7-9, with D maybe TRBD1 (6 bases). V shed 4 bases and J shed 6 bases, with 17 bases lying between them. Germline CDR1 and CDR2: SEHNR and FQNEAQ (reference sequence). The CDR3 is 15 residues long. The CDR3 nucleotides are TGTGCCAGCAGCTCCACCGGGACAAGTGGGGATACGCAGTATTTT. The encoded protein is CASSSTGTSGDTQYF. The whole variable domain, remainder taken from reference TRBV7-9 and TRBJ2-3, is DTGVSQNPRHKITKRGQNVTFRCDPISEHNRLYWYRQTLGQGPEFLTYFQNEAQLEKSRLLSDRFSAERPKGSFSTLEIQRTEQGDSAMYLCASSSTGTSGDTQYFGPGTRLTVL.

In DNA form, the CDR3 reads TGTGCCAGCAGCCAGGAGGGGACTAGCGACACAGATACGCAGTATTTT. It encodes CASSQEGTSDTDTQYF. The chain uses TRBV4-2 and TRBJ2-3, with 10 bases that match TRBD2. Unmatched junction bases numbered 5, after V lost 3 bases and J lost 2 bases. The V gene's germline CDR1 is LGHNA and CDR2 YNFKEQ. The CDR3 is made up of 16 amino acids.

A remark on this clone: The same CDR3 is also encoded by other DNA sequences in this sample. The genes are TRBV6-2 or TRBV6-3 and TRBJ1-2; TRBD1 matches at 7 bases. V gave up 6 bases and J gave up 8 bases; unmatched junction bases: 6. Germline V gene data show CDR1 as MNHEY and CDR2 as SVGEGT. This CDR3 comprises 12 residues. In nucleotides, the CDR3 is TGTGCCAGCAGCCTCGGGACAGCGGGCTACACCTTC. It translates to CASSLGTAGYTF.

The chain joins TRBV24-1 to TRBJ1-1, with a weak D call TRBD1 (6 bases). Germline V gives CDR1 KGHDR, CDR2 SFDVKD. This CDR3 comprises 13 residues. Trimming shortened V by 9 bases and J by 2 bases, and 12 bases separated the two germline ends. In DNA form, the CDR3 reads TGTGCCACCGTAGACAGGTCTAACACTGAAGCTTTCTTT. Encoded protein: CATVDRSNTEAFF.

This chain links TRBV7-6 with TRBJ2-7, with D possibly being TRBD2 (5 bases). V dropped 2 bases and J dropped 6 bases, with 8 bases sitting between them. The germline V gene has CDR1 SGHVS and CDR2 FNYEAQ. The CDR3 has 12 residues. The CDR3 nucleotides read TGTGCCAGCAGCTTAACCCGGGGCGAGCAGTACTTC. Its protein product is CASSLTRGEQYF. Combining the CDR3 with reference TRBV7-6 and TRBJ2-7 gives the whole variable domain GAGVSQSPRYKVTKRGQDVALRCDPISGHVSLYWYRQALGQGPEFLTYFNYEAQQDKSGLPNDRFSAERPEGSISTLTIQRTEQRDSAMYRCASSLTRGEQYFGPGTRLTVT.

The chain carries TRBV4-2 and TRBJ1-5; 7 nucleotides line up with TRBD1. The CDR3 extends over 18 amino acids. V was clipped by 0 bases and J by 2 bases; unmatched bases: 10. CDR1 and CDR2 from the germline V gene are LGHNA and YNFKEQ. The CDR3 nucleotides are TGTGCCAGCAGCCAAGATAGAGGGGGCGGGTGGGGCAATCAGCCCCAGCATTTT. It specifies CASSQDRGGGWGNQPQHF.

This chain joins TRBV2 and TRBJ1-5; 8 nucleotides match TRBD1. Per the germline V gene, CDR1 is SNHLY and CDR2 is FYNNEI. After removal of 3 bases from V and 6 bases from J, the junction contained 13 bases not matched to a gene. The CDR3 is 17 amino acids. The CDR3: CASSDTRQGQVGQPQHF. The CDR3 DNA reads TGTGCCAGCAGTGACACACGGCAGGGACAGGTCGGTCAGCCCCAGCATTTT.

The V call is TRBV5-1, the J call TRBJ2-5, with TRBD2 matching 7 bases. Trimming took 2 bases from V and 1 from J; bases not matched to a gene: 11. CDR1 is SGHRS, CDR2 YFSETQ, per germline. CDR3 size: 17 residues. The CDR3 loop reads CASSFGLWGGTQETQYF. The CDR3, as DNA: TGCGCCAGCAGCTTCGGTCTTTGGGGGGGGACCCAAGAGACCCAGTACTTC.

V is TRBV6-2 or TRBV6-3 and J is TRBJ2-5, with TRBD1 matching over 10 bases. The junction had 8 bases not matched to a gene; V was cut back by 5 bases and J by 2 bases. This CDR3 is built from 16 residues. Germline V gene sequence: CDR1 MNHEY, CDR2 SVGEGT. The CDR3 spells CASSAQTGGPQETQYF. In DNA form, the CDR3 reads TGTGCCAGCAGTGCCCAGACAGGGGGCCCTCAAGAGACCCAGTACTTC.

This sequence joins TRBV28 and TRBJ1-1; 9 bases fit TRBD1. V was pared by 10 bases and J by 6 bases, with 12 bases of the junction left unmatched. Germline CDR1 and CDR2: MDHEN and SYDVKM. The CDR3 sequence is 14 residues long. CDR3 nucleotide sequence: TGTGCCACCAATACCGGGACAGGGACGCCTGAAGCTTTCTTT. Its protein is CATNTGTGTPEAFF.

The chain combines TRBV19 with TRBJ2-1; TRBD2 aligns across 11 bases. Trimming cost V 6 bases and J 3 bases; bases outside gene matches: 1. Germline V gives CDR1 LNHDA, CDR2 SQIVND (reference sequence). The length of the CDR3 is 14 residues. The CDR3 sequence is CASRGLADYNEQFF. CDR3 nucleotide sequence: TGTGCCAGTAGGGGACTAGCGGACTACAATGAGCAGTTCTTC. The full variable domain, in which reference TRBV19 and TRBJ2-1 provide the parts outside the CDR3, is DGGITQSPKYLFRKEGQNVTLSCEQNLNHDAMYWYRQDPGQGLRLIYYSQIVNDFQKGDIAEGYSVSREKKESFPLTVTSAQKNPTAFYLCASRGLADYNEQFFGPGTRLTVL.